The T cell receptor (beta chain) described here comes from a study of cytomegalovirus exposure and HLA in healthy donors. About the research overall: A later analysis reported the same platform for the 120 or so validation repertoires and the approximately 640 first-cohort repertoires. General study results and limits: The authors enumerated over 150 TCR beta chains as linked to cytomegalovirus. Most TCR sequences were seen very rarely across donors, but some public TCRs occurred in many.

The table came from immunoSEQ multiplex PCR; TCRdb's copy has only in-frame clones and leaves some out. The sample contains 120,000 to 150,000 clones, about nine tenths of which appear only once. Points on this clone: What it recognizes is unknown.

The CDR3 spans 20 residues. The germline V gene encodes CDR1 SGDLS and CDR2 YYNGEE. The V gene end was trimmed by 4 bases and the J gene end by 2 bases; junction bases not matched to a gene: 19. This TCR was recovered from a man aged 18-30 years in good health and CMV-seronegative. The source material was PBMCs. The chain uses TRBV9 and TRBJ2-1; 9 nucleotides agree with TRBD1. The CDR3 sequence is CASSSSQGTGNDRPYNEQFF. CDR3 nucleotides: TGTGCCAGCAGCTCCTCGCAGGGGACAGGGAACGACCGTCCCTACAATGAGCAGTTCTTC.